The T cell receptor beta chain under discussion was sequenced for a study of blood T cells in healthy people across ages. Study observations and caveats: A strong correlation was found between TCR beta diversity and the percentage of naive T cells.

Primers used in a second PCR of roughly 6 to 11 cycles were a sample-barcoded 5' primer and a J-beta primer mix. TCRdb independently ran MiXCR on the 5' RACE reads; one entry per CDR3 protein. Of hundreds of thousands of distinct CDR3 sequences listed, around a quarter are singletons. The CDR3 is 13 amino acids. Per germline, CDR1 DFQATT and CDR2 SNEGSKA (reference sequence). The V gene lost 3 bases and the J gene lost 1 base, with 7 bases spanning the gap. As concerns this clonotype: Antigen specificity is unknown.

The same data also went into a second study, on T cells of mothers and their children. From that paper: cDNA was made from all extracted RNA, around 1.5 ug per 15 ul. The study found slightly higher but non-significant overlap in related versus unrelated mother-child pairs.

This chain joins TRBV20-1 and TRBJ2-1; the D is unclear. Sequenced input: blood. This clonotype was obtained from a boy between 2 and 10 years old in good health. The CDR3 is CSASRVSYNEQFF. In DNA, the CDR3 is TGCAGTGCTAGTAGGGTATCCTACAATGAGCAGTTCTTC.